The entry that follows covers one TCR beta chain sequence. Its specificity is unknown. These data originate in a study of cytomegalovirus exposure and HLA in healthy donors. Primers included in the PCR were 60 Vbeta and 13 Jbeta primers. The method was immunoSEQ multiplex PCR; TCRdb's version includes in-frame clones alone and lacks a portion of them. This repertoire shows 80,000 to 95,000 clones, 80% to 90% found once; its top ten account for under 2%. Findings and caveats of the study: From TCR beta sequences, most subjects' HLA-A and HLA-B alleles were reportedly predicted accurately.

Trimming removed 6 bases at V and 0 bases at J, with 10 bases between. There are 14 residues in the CDR3. From germline, CDR1 is MDHEN and CDR2 SYDVKM. What was sequenced was PBMCs. This clonotype originated in a woman aged 25 to 39 in good health and CMV-seronegative. The chain carries TRBV28 and TRBJ2-3; D gene unclear. CDR3 nucleotides: TGTGCCAGCAGCCCCCTGAGTAGCACAGATACGCAGTATTTT. Its protein is CASSPLSSTDTQYF.